This T cell receptor beta chain emerged from a study of cytomegalovirus exposure and HLA in healthy donors. Study at large: When 350 to 500 donors were genotyped, approximately 80% of them were found to fall in the Caucasian-associated ancestry cluster.

Germline lookup yields CDR1 MDHEN and CDR2 SYDVKM. V lost 1 base to trimming and J lost 1 base; unmatched junction nucleotides: 6. The CDR3 length is 18 residues. It was with 60 Vbeta and 13 Jbeta primers that the PCR ran. Sequenced by immunoSEQ multiplex PCR; TCRdb stores in-frame clones only, minus some. The sample gives around 130,000 clones, around 80% of which show up once; roughly 1.5% is in the top ten. A note on this clone: Antigen: not known.

Study outcomes and limitations: A classifier reportedly called cytomegalovirus status with high sensitivity and specificity.

Sequenced: PBMCs. The chain joins TRBV28 to TRBJ2-6; 8 bases agree with TRBD2. This TCR was recovered from a woman aged 18-29 years in good health and CMV-seronegative. CDR3 nucleotides: TGTGCCAGCAGTTTATTCAGGAGCGGGAGTTCTGGGGCCAACGTCCTGACTTTC. Its protein is CASSLFRSGSSGANVLTF.